This T cell receptor (beta chain) stems from a study of blood T cell repertoires in COVID-19. Overall study context: Researchers got acute and convalescent COVID-19 samples from the United States, Italy and Spain. Nucleic acid was either cDNA or gDNA, and it came from T cells, B-cell-depleted T cells, or PBMCs.

A single count supports this clone. Cohort assignment relied on participant-reported clinical history. Trimming removed 5 bases from V and 0 bases from J, with 11 bases in between. CDR3 length: 15 amino acids. Germline V lookup: CDR1 LGHDT, CDR2 YNNKEL (reference sequence). Sequencing was performed with immunoSEQ multiplex PCR; in TCRdb, only in-frame clones are kept and a portion is missing. Among 330,000 or so clones listed, 75% to 90% were seen once. V is TRBV3-1 (or the pseudogene TRBV3-2) and J is TRBJ1-3; D possibly corresponds to TRBD1 (6 bases). Sequences were obtained from PBMCs or T cells enriched from blood (not recorded which). The clonotype originates from a man aged 25 to 40 who had recovered from COVID-19. DNA for the CDR3: TGTGCCAGCAGCACTCAACAGGGCTCTGGAAACACCATATATTTT. Translation: CASSTQQGSGNTIYF.